This T cell receptor (beta chain) came from a study of patients and donors after allogeneic stem cell transplantation. This clonotype was seen only a few times. Germline CDR1 SEHNR, CDR2 FQNEAQ (reference sequence). The CDR3 extends over 14 amino acids. The V segment lost 5 bases and the J segment 5 bases; nucleotides outside the gene matches: 8. TCRdb called the RT-PCR reads again in MiXCR, with one record for every CDR3 protein. The sample has 410,000 or so distinct CDR3 sequences; about a sixth are singletons. The sequenced material came from blood, either unsorted or a sorted T cell fraction (not recorded which). The chain joins TRBV7-9 to TRBJ2-5; 7 bases match TRBD2. The TCR sequence derives from a human donor who was either an allogeneic HSCT recipient or a stem cell or donor lymphocyte infusion donor (not recorded which). It is not recorded whose cells these are; they may come from a transplant donor. DNA for the CDR3: TGTGCCAGCAGCCCTTGGGGGGGTCATGAGACCCAGTACTTC. It codes for CASSPWGGHETQYF.